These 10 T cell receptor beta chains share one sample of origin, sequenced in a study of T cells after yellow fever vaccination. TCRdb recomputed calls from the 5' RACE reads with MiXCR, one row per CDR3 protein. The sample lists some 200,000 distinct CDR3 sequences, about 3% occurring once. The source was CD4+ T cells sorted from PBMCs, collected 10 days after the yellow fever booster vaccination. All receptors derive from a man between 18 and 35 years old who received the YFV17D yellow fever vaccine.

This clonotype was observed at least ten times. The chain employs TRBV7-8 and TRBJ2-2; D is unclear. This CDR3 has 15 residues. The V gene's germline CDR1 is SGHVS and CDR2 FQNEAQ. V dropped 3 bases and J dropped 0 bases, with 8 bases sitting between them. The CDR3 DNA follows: TGTGCCAGCAGCTTTCCTGTTACGAACACCGGGGAGCTGTTTTTT. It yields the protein CASSFPVTNTGELFF.

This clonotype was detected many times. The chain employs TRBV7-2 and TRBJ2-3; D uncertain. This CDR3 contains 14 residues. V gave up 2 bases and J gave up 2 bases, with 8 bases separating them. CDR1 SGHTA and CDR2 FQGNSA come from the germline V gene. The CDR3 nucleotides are TGTGCCAGCAGCTTAAGGCGGCCCACAGATACGCAGTATTTT. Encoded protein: CASSLRRPTDTQYF.

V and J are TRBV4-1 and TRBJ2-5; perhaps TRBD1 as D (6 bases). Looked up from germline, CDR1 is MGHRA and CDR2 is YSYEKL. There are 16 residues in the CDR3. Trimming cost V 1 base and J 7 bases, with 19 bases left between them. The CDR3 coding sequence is TGCGCCAGCAGCCAAGTCGGTGGGAACAGGGTGGTGACCCAGTACTTC. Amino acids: CASSQVGGNRVVTQYF.

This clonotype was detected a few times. The CDR3 sequence: CASRKTSGGHYEQYV. The CDR3 nucleotides read TGTGCCAGCAGGAAGACTAGCGGGGGCCACTACGAGCAGTACGTC. The gene calls are TRBV5-6 and TRBJ2-7; 12 nucleotides line up with TRBD2. V shed 5 bases, J shed 3 bases, and the junction held 6 bases outside the gene matches. The CDR3 totals 15 residues. Germline values: CDR1 SGHDT, CDR2 YYEEEE.

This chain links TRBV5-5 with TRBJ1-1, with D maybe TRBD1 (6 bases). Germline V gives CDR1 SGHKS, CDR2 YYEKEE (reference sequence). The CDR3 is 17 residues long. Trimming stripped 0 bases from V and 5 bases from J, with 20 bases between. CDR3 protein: CASSLVFRGPRLTEAFF. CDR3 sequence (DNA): TGTGCCAGCAGCTTGGTCTTCAGGGGCCCTCGCCTGACTGAAGCTTTCTTT. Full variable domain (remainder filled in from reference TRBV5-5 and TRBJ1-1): DAGVTQSPTHLIKTRGQQVTLRCSPISGHKSVSWYQQVLGQGPQFIFQYYEKEERGRGNFPDRFSARQFPNYSSELNVNALLLGDSALYLCASSLVFRGPRLTEAFFGQGTRLTVV.

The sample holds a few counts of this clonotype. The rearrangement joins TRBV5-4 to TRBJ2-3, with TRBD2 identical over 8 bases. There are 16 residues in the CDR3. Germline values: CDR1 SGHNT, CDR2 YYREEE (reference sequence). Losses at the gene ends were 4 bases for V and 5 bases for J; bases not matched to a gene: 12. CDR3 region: CASSRSGGGREDTQYF. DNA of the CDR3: TGTGCCAGCAGCCGAAGCGGCGGGGGGCGGGAAGATACGCAGTATTTT.

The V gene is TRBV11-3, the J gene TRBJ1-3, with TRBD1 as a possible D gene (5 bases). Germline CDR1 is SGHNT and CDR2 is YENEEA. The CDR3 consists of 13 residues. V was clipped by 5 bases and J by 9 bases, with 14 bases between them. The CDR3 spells CASSRTGGGTIYF. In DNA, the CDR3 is TGTGCCAGCAGCCGCACCGGGGGGGGCACCATATATTTT.

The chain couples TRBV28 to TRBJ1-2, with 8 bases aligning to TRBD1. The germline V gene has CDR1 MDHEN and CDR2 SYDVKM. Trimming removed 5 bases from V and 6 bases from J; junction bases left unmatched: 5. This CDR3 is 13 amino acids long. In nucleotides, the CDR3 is TGTGCCAGCAGTAGAACGGACAGGGATGGCTACACCTTC. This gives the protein CASSRTDRDGYTF.

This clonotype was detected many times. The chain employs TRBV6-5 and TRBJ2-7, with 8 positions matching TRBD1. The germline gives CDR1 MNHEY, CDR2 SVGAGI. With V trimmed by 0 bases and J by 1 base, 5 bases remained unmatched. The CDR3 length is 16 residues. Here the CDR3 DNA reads TGTGCCAGCAGTTACTCCGCCGGGACAGGATCCTACGAGCAGTACTTC. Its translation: CASSYSAGTGSYEQYF.

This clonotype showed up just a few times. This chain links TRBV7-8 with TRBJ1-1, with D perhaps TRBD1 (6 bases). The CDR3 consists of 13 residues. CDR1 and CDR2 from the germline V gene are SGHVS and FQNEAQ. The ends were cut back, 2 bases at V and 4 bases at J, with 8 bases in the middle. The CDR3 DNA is TGTGCCAGCAGCTTACGCAGGGGCACTGAAGCTTTCTTT. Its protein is CASSLRRGTEAFF.